The rows below give T cell receptor beta chains drawn from one sample of a study of neurological immune-mediated disorders. TCRdb passed the 5' RACE reads through MiXCR, listing each CDR3 protein once. The top ten hold approximately 2.9% of the sample, which has 80,000 to 100,000 distinct CDR3 sequences, approximately 3.5% seen once. Sequencing was done on a sample of PBMCs. The source of these receptors is a woman aged 45-60 years with multiple sclerosis. Each CDR3 is given with its conserved first and last residue. A D gene is named only where the DNA matches it firmly. Size is stated for part of the rows, as once, few or many counts, or as a class when the clone is expanded.

.	16	TRBV5-1	.	TRBJ2-2	CASSSGDGTHTGELFF	TGCGCCAGCAGCTCAGGGGATGGGACTCACACCGGGGAGCTGTTTTTT
.	16	TRBV27	many	TRBJ1-2	CASSFSIGGLFDGYTF	TGTGCCAGCAGTTTCTCCATAGGGGGGCTTTTCGATGGCTACACCTTC
.	17	TRBV27	many	TRBJ1-5	CASSSGLGAWNNQPQHF	TGTGCCAGCAGCTCGGGGTTGGGGGCCTGGAACAATCAGCCCCAGCATTTT
TRBD1	15	TRBV12-3/TRBV12-4	many	TRBJ2-1	CASKTGDGSYNEQFF	TGTGCCAGCAAGACAGGGGACGGCTCCTACAATGAGCAGTTCTTC
.	13	TRBV20-1	many	TRBJ2-1	CSARLVSYNEQFF	TGCAGTGCTCGGCTGGTCTCCTACAATGAGCAGTTCTTC
.	11	TRBV20-1	many	TRBJ2-5	CSAKLTETQYF	TGCAGTGCTAAACTGACGGAGACCCAGTACTTC
.	16	TRBV9	many	TRBJ1-2	CASSEGTSVTDYGYTF	TGTGCCAGCAGCGAGGGGACTTCGGTAACGGACTATGGCTACACCTTC
TRBD2	16	TRBV12-3/TRBV12-4	many	TRBJ2-1	CASSYIPGLAGGEQFF	TGTGCCAGCAGTTACATTCCGGGACTAGCGGGGGGTGAGCAGTTCTTC
.	17	TRBV12-3/TRBV12-4	many	TRBJ2-1	CASSRRLGVSSYNEQFF	TGTGCCAGCAGCCGTCGCCTGGGGGTGAGCTCCTACAATGAGCAGTTCTTC
TRBD1	14	TRBV7-8	few	TRBJ2-1	CASSPRDRVREQFF	TGTGCCAGCAGCCCCCGGGACAGGGTGCGTGAGCAGTTCTTC
.	16	TRBV3-1	many	TRBJ2-7	CASSQGGTSSSYEQYF	TGTGCCAGCAGCCAAGGGGGGACCTCTAGCTCCTACGAGCAGTACTTC
TRBD1	12	TRBV27	many	TRBJ2-7	CASSDRAHEQYF	TGTGCCAGCAGCGACAGGGCCCACGAGCAGTACTTC
.	16	TRBV9	many	TRBJ2-2	CASSVFQGRGTGELFF	TGTGCCAGCAGCGTATTCCAGGGTAGAGGGACCGGGGAGCTGTTTTTT
TRBD2	14	TRBV20-1	many	TRBJ2-4	CSARAGGAGDIQYF	TGCAGTGCTAGGGCCGGGGGGGCCGGGGACATTCAGTACTTC
TRBD2	21	TRBV6-1	many	TRBJ2-5	CASRTRPRTGRGLAGVETQYF	TGTGCCAGCAGGACGCGACCCCGGACAGGGCGAGGACTAGCGGGGGTTGAGACCCAGTACTTC
.	15	TRBV20-1	many	TRBJ2-1	CSAGGLGQGRDEQFF	TGCAGTGCTGGGGGACTAGGACAGGGCCGGGATGAGCAGTTCTTC
.	14	TRBV2	many	TRBJ2-4	CASRSDRAKNIQYF	TGTGCCAGCAGGTCGGACAGAGCCAAAAACATTCAGTACTTC
.	15	TRBV5-6	few	TRBJ1-5	CASSLVGATYVDEHF	TGTGCCAGCAGCTTGGTCGGAGCTACTTACGTAGATGAGCATTTT
.	15	TRBV4-1	many	TRBJ2-3	CASSQDGLVESTQYF	TGCGCCAGCAGCCAAGATGGGCTAGTCGAGAGTACGCAGTATTTT
.	14	TRBV6-2/TRBV6-3	many	TRBJ1-1	CASSAPGSNTEAFF	TGTGCCAGCAGCGCCCCAGGATCCAACACTGAAGCTTTCTTT
TRBD1	15	TRBV5-1	many	TRBJ2-3	CASSRSGTGDDTQYF	TGCGCCAGCAGCCGTTCTGGGACAGGGGATGATACGCAGTATTTT
TRBD2	17	TRBV5-4	many	TRBJ2-3	CASSLVYTGLSTDTQYF	TGTGCCAGCAGCTTGGTATACACGGGACTAAGCACAGATACGCAGTATTTT
TRBD2	14	TRBV6-2/TRBV6-3	many	TRBJ2-1	CASSASGVIDEQFF	TGTGCCAGCAGTGCCAGCGGGGTCATCGATGAGCAGTTCTTC
.	17	TRBV7-3	few	TRBJ2-3	CASSLRGWTSDTDTQYF	TGTGCCAGCAGCTTACGAGGGTGGACTTCAGACACAGATACGCAGTATTTT
.	15	TRBV7-2	many	TRBJ1-5	CASSRWAGLNQPQHF	TGTGCCAGCAGCCGTTGGGCAGGGCTAAATCAGCCCCAGCATTTT
.	15	TRBV5-1	many	TRBJ2-1	CASSLGGGYYNEQFF	TGCGCCAGCAGCTTGGGGGGGGGCTACTACAATGAGCAGTTCTTC
TRBD1	16	TRBV20-1	many	TRBJ1-5	CSASRTGVWSNQPQHF	TGCAGTGCTAGTAGGACAGGGGTTTGGAGCAATCAGCCCCAGCATTTT
.	15	TRBV18	.	TRBJ2-5	CASSPASQIQETQYF	TGTGCCAGCTCACCGGCGTCACAGATTCAAGAGACCCAGTACTTC
.	17	TRBV11-2	.	TRBJ2-6	CASSPRWRSSGANVLTF	TGTGCCAGCAGCCCCCGTTGGCGGAGCTCTGGGGCCAACGTCCTGACTTTC
TRBD2	16	TRBV29-1	few	TRBJ2-2	CSVGGGSRMNTGELFF	TGCAGCGTTGGGGGGGGGAGCCGAATGAACACCGGGGAGCTGTTTTTT
.	17	TRBV6-6	many	TRBJ2-7	CASSYASPPPKSYEQYF	TGTGCCAGCAGTTATGCCTCCCCCCCGCCAAAGAGCTACGAGCAGTACTTC
.	15	TRBV20-1	many	TRBJ1-4	CSARDREGVNEKLFF	TGCAGTGCTAGAGATCGGGAGGGCGTTAATGAAAAACTGTTTTTT
TRBD1	16	TRBV11-2	many	TRBJ2-7	CASSLAPGQGTYEQYF	TGTGCCAGCAGCTTAGCCCCGGGACAGGGAACCTACGAGCAGTACTTC
.	14	TRBV5-6	many	TRBJ1-2	CASSLRGRRYGYTF	TGTGCCAGCAGCCTTCGAGGACGGCGCTATGGCTACACCTTC
.	11	TRBV20-1	.	TRBJ1-6	CSAMMRGTLNF	TGCAGTGCCATGATGCGTGGAACCCTCAACTTT
.	14	TRBV4-3	many	TRBJ1-5	CASSLRQGNQPQHF	TGCGCCAGCAGCCTTCGACAGGGCAATCAGCCCCAGCATTTT
.	15	TRBV5-1	many	TRBJ1-4	CASSSSGTSGEKLFF	TGCGCCAGCAGCTCCTCCGGGACTTCGGGGGAAAAACTGTTTTTT
TRBD1	13	TRBV20-1	many	TRBJ1-2	CSATRTGAYGYTF	TGCAGTGCTACTCGGACAGGGGCCTATGGCTACACCTTC
.	15	TRBV9	many	TRBJ1-1	CASSVGGRVNTEAFF	TGTGCCAGCAGCGTGGGGGGGCGCGTGAACACTGAAGCTTTCTTT
.	13	TRBV7-8	many	TRBJ2-5	CASSTGRGETQYF	TGTGCCAGCAGCACAGGCCGGGGAGAGACCCAGTACTTC
.	15	TRBV3-1	few	TRBJ2-5	CASSQDPGRRVTQYF	TGTGCCAGCAGCCAAGATCCAGGTAGGAGGGTGACCCAGTACTTC
TRBD2	19	TRBV6-5	.	TRBJ2-2	CASSGPGLEGGTNTGELFF	TGTGCCAGCAGCGGACCGGGACTAGAGGGGGGGACTAACACCGGGGAGCTGTTTTTT
.	13	TRBV9	many	TRBJ2-5	CASSVGPKETQYF	TGTGCCAGCAGCGTTGGGCCTAAGGAGACCCAGTACTTC
.	13	TRBV20-1	many	TRBJ2-5	CSATGDHQETQYF	TGCAGTGCTACCGGGGACCACCAAGAGACCCAGTACTTC
TRBD1	17	TRBV4-2	.	TRBJ1-5	CASSQEWTGGANQPQHF	TGTGCCAGCAGCCAAGAGTGGACAGGGGGGGCCAATCAGCCCCAGCATTTT
TRBD1	12	TRBV5-1	many	TRBJ2-7	CASGQGNYEQYF	TGCGCCAGCGGACAGGGAAACTACGAGCAGTACTTC
.	16	TRBV27	many	TRBJ2-3	CASSSPRTGVPDTQYF	TGTGCCAGCAGTTCCCCGAGGACGGGGGTACCAGATACGCAGTATTTT
.	15	TRBV29-1	many	TRBJ2-7	CSVGQFTTDDYEQYF	TGCAGCGTTGGCCAATTTACGACCGATGACTACGAGCAGTACTTC
TRBD1	17	TRBV12-3/TRBV12-4	many	TRBJ2-3	CASSFRAPDRGPDTQYF	TGTGCCAGCAGTTTCCGGGCCCCGGACAGGGGGCCAGATACGCAGTATTTT
.	14	TRBV6-5	many	TRBJ1-1	CASSYDKMNTEAFF	TGTGCCAGCAGTTACGACAAGATGAACACTGAAGCTTTCTTT
.	12	TRBV4-2	.	TRBJ1-3	CASSQDRVTIYF	TGTGCCAGCAGCCAAGATAGGGTTACCATATATTTT
.	12	TRBV12-3/TRBV12-4	many	TRBJ2-1	CASSFGGNEQFF	TGTGCCAGCAGTTTCGGAGGCAATGAGCAGTTCTTC